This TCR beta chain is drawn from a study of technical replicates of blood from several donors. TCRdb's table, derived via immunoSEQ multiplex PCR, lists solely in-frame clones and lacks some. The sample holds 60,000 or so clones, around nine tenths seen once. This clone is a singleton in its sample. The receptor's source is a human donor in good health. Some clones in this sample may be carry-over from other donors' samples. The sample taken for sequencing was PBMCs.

The CDR3 nucleotides read TGTGCCAGCAGCCCACAGGGGGCGCAGTTCTTAGAGACCCAGTACTTC. Encoded protein: CASSPQGAQFLETQYF. The chain combines TRBV7-9 with TRBJ2-5, with TRBD1 identical over 9 bases. Germline trimming cut 5 bases from V and 4 bases from J; bases unmatched to any gene: 11. CDR1 is SEHNR, CDR2 FQNEAQ, per germline (reference sequence). CDR3 length equals 16 residues.